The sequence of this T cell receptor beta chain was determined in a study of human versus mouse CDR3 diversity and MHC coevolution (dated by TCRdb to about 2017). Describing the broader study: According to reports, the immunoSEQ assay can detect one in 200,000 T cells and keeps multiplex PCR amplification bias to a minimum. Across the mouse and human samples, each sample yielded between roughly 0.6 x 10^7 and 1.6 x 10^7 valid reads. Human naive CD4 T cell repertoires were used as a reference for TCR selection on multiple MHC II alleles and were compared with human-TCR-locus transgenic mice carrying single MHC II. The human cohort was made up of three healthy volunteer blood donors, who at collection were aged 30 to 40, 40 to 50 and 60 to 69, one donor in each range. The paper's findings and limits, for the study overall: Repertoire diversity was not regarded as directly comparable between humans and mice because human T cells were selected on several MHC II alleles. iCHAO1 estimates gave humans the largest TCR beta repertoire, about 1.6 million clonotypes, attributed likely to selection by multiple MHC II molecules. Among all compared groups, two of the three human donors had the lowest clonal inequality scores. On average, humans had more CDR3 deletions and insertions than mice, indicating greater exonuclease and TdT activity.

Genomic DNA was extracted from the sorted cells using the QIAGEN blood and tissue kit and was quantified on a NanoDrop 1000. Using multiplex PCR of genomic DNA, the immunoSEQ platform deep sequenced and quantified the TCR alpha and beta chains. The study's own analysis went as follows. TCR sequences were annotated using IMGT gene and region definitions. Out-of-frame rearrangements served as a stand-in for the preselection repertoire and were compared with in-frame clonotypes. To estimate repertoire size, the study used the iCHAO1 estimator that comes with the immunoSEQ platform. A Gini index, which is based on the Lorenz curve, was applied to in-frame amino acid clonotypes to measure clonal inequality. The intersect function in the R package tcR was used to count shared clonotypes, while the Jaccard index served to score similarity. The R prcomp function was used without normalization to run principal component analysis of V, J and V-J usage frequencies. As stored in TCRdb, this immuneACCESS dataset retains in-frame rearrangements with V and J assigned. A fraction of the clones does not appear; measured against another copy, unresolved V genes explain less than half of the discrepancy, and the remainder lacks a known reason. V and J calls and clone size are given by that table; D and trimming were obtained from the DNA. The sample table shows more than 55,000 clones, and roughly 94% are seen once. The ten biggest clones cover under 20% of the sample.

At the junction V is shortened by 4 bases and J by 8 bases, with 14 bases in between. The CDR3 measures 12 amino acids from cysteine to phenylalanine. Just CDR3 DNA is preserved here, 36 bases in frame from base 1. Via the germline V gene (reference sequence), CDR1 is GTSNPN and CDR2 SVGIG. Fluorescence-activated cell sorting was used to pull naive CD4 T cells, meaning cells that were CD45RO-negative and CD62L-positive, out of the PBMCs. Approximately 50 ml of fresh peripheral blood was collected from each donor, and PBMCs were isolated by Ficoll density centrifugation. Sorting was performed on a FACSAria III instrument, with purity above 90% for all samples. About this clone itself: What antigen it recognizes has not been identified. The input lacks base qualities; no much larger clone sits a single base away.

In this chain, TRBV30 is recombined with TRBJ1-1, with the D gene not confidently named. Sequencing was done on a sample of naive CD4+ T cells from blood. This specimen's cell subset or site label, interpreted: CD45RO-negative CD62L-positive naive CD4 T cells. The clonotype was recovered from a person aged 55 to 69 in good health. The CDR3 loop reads CAWIRDTWEAFF. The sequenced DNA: TGTGCCTGGATACGGGATACCTGGGAAGCTTTCTTT.